The clone carrying this TCR beta chain has at least ten counts. Its cognate antigen is unknown. Time point indicated: longitudinal time-point 2. Unsorted libraries were generated from 2 million PBMCs held at -80 degrees C. The CDR3 is 15 residues long. The ends were cut back, 4 bases at V and 2 bases at J, with 12 bases in the middle. The germline V gene has CDR1 LNHNV and CDR2 YYDKDF (reference sequence). This specimen comes from a study of neurological immune-mediated disorders. The overall study: Multiple sclerosis patients (n ≈ 34) included approximately 30 with relapsing-remitting and 3 with secondary progressive disease.

The making of cDNA relied on 5'RACE with 10-nucleotide random UMIs. TCRdb independently ran MiXCR on the 5' RACE reads; one entry per CDR3 protein. The table lists about 80,000 distinct CDR3 sequences, 5.8% of them singletons. Study-level points and caveats: The level of TCR clonal expansion was highest in patients with HTLV-1-associated myelopathy and lowest in multiple sclerosis, where it fell below the level seen in healthy controls.

The sample comprised PBMCs. The TCR comes from a woman aged 60-70 years with multiple sclerosis. This sequence joins TRBV15 and TRBJ1-3; D may be TRBD1 (6 bases). The CDR3 region is CATSTRGATGNTIYF. CDR3 sequence (DNA): TGTGCCACCAGCACCAGGGGTGCGACTGGAAACACCATATATTTT.